A single sample gave rise to the 18 T cell receptor beta chains below, sequenced in a study of cytomegalovirus exposure and HLA in healthy donors. Only in-frame clones appear in the TCRdb table, and some are missing; sequencing was by immunoSEQ multiplex PCR. The table lists a few hundred thousand clones, around 91% of them singletons. Input material: PBMCs. The receptor set was obtained from a woman younger than 30 in good health and CMV-seronegative.

The gene calls are TRBV2 and TRBJ1-5; TRBD1 agrees at 7 bases. V lost 7 bases and J lost 3; bases outside the gene matches: 9. Germline CDR1 is SNHLY and CDR2 is FYNNEI. This CDR3 is built from 15 residues. This chain's CDR3 is CASMGDSSFNQPQHF. CDR3 sequence (DNA): TGTGCCAGCATGGGGGACAGTTCGTTCAATCAGCCCCAGCATTTT.

V usage is TRBV18 and J usage is TRBJ2-3; 7 bases are a match to TRBD2. The trim removed 3 bases at V and 5 bases at J, leaving 8 bases unmatched. This CDR3 region has 15 residues. Germline assignment: CDR1 KGHSH and CDR2 LQKENI. The CDR3 bases are TGTGCCAGCTCACCGTGGCCAAGCGGGGAAGATACGCAGTATTTT. Residues: CASSPWPSGEDTQYF.

The chain combines TRBV6-1 with TRBJ1-6; 11 bases fit TRBD1. V lost 4 bases and J lost 9; bases outside the gene matches: 5. The CDR3 loop spans 15 amino acids. CDR1 is MNHNS, CDR2 SASEGT, per germline. The CDR3 loop reads CASSGTGTGGSPLHF. The CDR3, as DNA: TGTGCCAGCAGTGGAACCGGGACAGGGGGTTCACCCCTCCACTTT.

The V and J genes are TRBV2 and TRBJ1-1; 8 bases are shared with TRBD1. Unmatched junction bases numbered 3, after V lost 6 bases and J lost 0 bases. CDR1 is SNHLY, CDR2 FYNNEI, per germline. The CDR3 is made up of 14 amino acids. Written as DNA, the CDR3 is TGTGCCAGCAGAGACAGGGGTATGAACACTGAAGCTTTCTTT. It specifies CASRDRGMNTEAFF.

This clone was seen once. Other DNA sequences in this specimen translate into the identical CDR3. This chain links TRBV29-1 with TRBJ2-7; the D gene is possibly TRBD2 (5 bases). The CDR3 has 13 residues. Looked up from germline, CDR1 is SQVTM and CDR2 is ANQGSEA. The V end lost 6 bases, the J end lost 1 base, and 13 bases lay between the germline ends. The CDR3 DNA reads TGCAGCGTGCTCACTGGAGGTTCCTACGAGCAGTACGTC. This sequence encodes CSVLTGGSYEQYV.

Here the CDR3 DNA reads TGTGCCAGCAGTTCCTCGACAGTCTATGGCTACACCTTC. Its protein product is CASSSSTVYGYTF. V usage is TRBV28 and J usage is TRBJ1-2, with D perhaps TRBD1 (5 bases). There are 13 residues in the CDR3. V lost 4 bases, J lost 4 bases, and 10 bases lay in between. Germline values: CDR1 MDHEN, CDR2 SYDVKM.

The chain uses TRBV4-1 and TRBJ2-2; unclear D gene. The CDR3 consists of 13 residues. With 9 bases removed from V and 4 bases from J, the gap between germline ends came to 12 bases. Germline CDR1 MGHRA, CDR2 YSYEKL. Written as DNA, the CDR3 is TGCGCCAGGAGGAATTTTCGCACCGGGGAGCTGTTTTTT. Amino acid sequence: CARRNFRTGELFF.

The V and J genes are TRBV10-1 and TRBJ2-5, with D possibly being TRBD1 (6 bases). Per germline, CDR1 WNHNN and CDR2 SYGVQD (reference sequence). This CDR3 has 14 amino acids. Trimming took off 3 bases at V and 2 bases at J, with 10 bases between the two ends. The DNA for the CDR3 is TGCGCCAGCAGTGATAGGGGGATGCAAGAGACCCAGTACTTC. Residues: CASSDRGMQETQYF.

V usage is TRBV18 and J usage is TRBJ2-3, with D tentatively TRBD1 (6 bases). V shed 4 bases and J shed 0 bases, with 14 bases lying between them. The CDR3 sequence is 16 residues long. Germline CDR1 KGHSH, CDR2 LQKENI. The CDR3 nucleotides are TGTGCCAGCTCACTCTTGGACGGACAGAGCACAGATACGCAGTATTTT. Translated, it gives CASSLLDGQSTDTQYF. Variable domain in full (rest from reference TRBV18 and TRBJ2-3): NAGVMQNPRHLVRRRGQEARLRCSPMKGHSHVYWYRQLPEEGLKFMVYLQKENIIDESGMPKERFSAEFPKEGPSILRIQQVVRGDSAAYFCASSLLDGQSTDTQYFGPGTRLTVL.

The rearrangement links TRBV18 to TRBJ1-3; 7 bases align to TRBD1. Germline CDR1 is KGHSH and CDR2 is LQKENI. Trimming took 2 bases from V and 2 from J; bases not matched to a gene: 6. The CDR3 is 16 amino acids. The CDR3 DNA follows: TGTGCCAGCTCACCAACCCCGACAGGGACTGGAAACACCATATATTTT. This codes for CASSPTPTGTGNTIYF.

V gene TRBV5-6 combines with J gene TRBJ1-1; D gene unclear. Germline CDR1 reads SGHDT; CDR2 reads YYEEEE. The CDR3 covers 12 residues. V shed 0 bases and J shed 4 bases, with 4 bases lying between them. CDR3 in amino acids: CASSLGLTEAFF. DNA of the CDR3: TGTGCCAGCAGCTTGGGACTCACTGAAGCTTTCTTT.

The V and J genes are TRBV4-1 and TRBJ2-7; 8 bases line up with TRBD1. Trimming removed 4 bases from V and 2 bases from J; junction bases left unmatched: 10. The CDR3 has 16 residues. Germline V gene lookup returns CDR1 MGHRA and CDR2 YSYEKL. The CDR3 nucleotides read TGCGCCAGCAGCCGAACTTTCGAGGACAGGGCCTACGAGCAGTACTTC. Amino acids: CASSRTFEDRAYEQYF.

This rearrangement joins TRBV2 to TRBJ2-5; 8 bases are shared with TRBD2. Germline V CDR1 and CDR2: SNHLY, FYNNEI. Trimming at V came to 6 bases and at J to 1 base, leaving 13 bases not matched to a gene. The CDR3 has 17 residues. CDR3 residues: CASSIPWGLVGQETQYF. The CDR3 bases are TGTGCCAGCAGCATCCCCTGGGGACTAGTGGGCCAAGAGACCCAGTACTTC.

The chain links TRBV4-3 to TRBJ1-1, with D possibly matching TRBD1 (6 bases). CDR1 and CDR2 from the germline V gene are LGHNA and YSLEER. This CDR3 is 16 amino acids long. Trimming shortened V by 6 bases and J by 0 bases, and 17 bases separated the two germline ends. In DNA form, the CDR3 reads TGCGCCAGCAGGGAAGACAGGTTCATAATGAACACTGAAGCTTTCTTT. This gives the protein CASREDRFIMNTEAFF.

This chain links TRBV7-9 with TRBJ1-1; weak D call: TRBD1 (6 bases). The CDR3 has 13 amino acids. V gave up 10 bases and J gave up 4 bases, with 16 bases separating them. Germline-derived CDR1 and CDR2 are SEHNR and FQNEAQ (reference sequence). The CDR3 region is CATGPTGSTEAFF. CDR3 coding DNA: TGTGCCACCGGTCCAACAGGGAGCACTGAAGCTTTCTTT.

The V gene is TRBV27, the J gene TRBJ1-5, with TRBD1 matching over 7 bases. This CDR3 is built from 13 residues. With 5 bases clipped from V and 4 bases from J, the junction kept 2 bases outside the gene matches. Germline V gene lookup returns CDR1 MNHEY and CDR2 SMNVEV (reference sequence). CDR3 in DNA: TGTGCCAGCAGTAGACAGGGTAATCAGCCCCAGCATTTT. Its translation is CASSRQGNQPQHF.

The genes are TRBV6-5 and TRBJ2-2; 7 bases line up with TRBD1. CDR1 is MNHEY, CDR2 SVGAGI, per germline. The V gene end was trimmed by 8 bases and the J gene end by 7 bases; junction bases not matched to a gene: 7. This CDR3 contains 13 residues. The CDR3 DNA follows: TGTGCCAGCCGACAGGGTTTTGGCGGGGAGCTGTTTTTT. Translation gives CASRQGFGGELFF.

The chain joins TRBV5-1 to TRBJ2-3; 14 positions agree with TRBD2. Trimming took 4 bases from V and 5 from J; bases not matched to a gene: 3. Looked up from germline, CDR1 is SGHRS and CDR2 is YFSETQ. This CDR3 has 15 amino acids. CDR3 in DNA: TGCGCCAGCAGCACCGGGACTAGCGGGGGAGATACGCAGTATTTT. It yields the protein CASSTGTSGGDTQYF.